This TCR beta chain was profiled in a study of T cells after yellow fever vaccination. Background on the study: Any fraction with a low cell number was prepared using SMART-Seq v4 Ultra Low Input.

Germline assignment: CDR1 SGHRS and CDR2 YFSETQ. CDR3 length: 15 amino acids. The junction had 9 bases not matched to a gene; V was cut back by 5 bases and J by 3 bases. 5'RACE template switching produced TCR cDNA carrying a universal primer site and UMIs. TCRdb itself ran the 5' RACE reads through MiXCR, one entry per CDR3 protein. Here the sample spans a few hundred thousand distinct CDR3 sequences, more than 3% being singletons. This clonotype was seen a handful of times. As yet, its antigen is unknown. Overall study results and limits: There was a small share of clonotypes that showed up in both the CD4 and CD8 compartments. The secondary response peaked faster, at day 5 versus 15, but was weaker.

This TCR was recovered from a man between 18 and 29 years old who received the YFV17D yellow fever vaccine. The V and J genes are TRBV5-1 and TRBJ2-3; TRBD1 aligns across 7 bases. The input for sequencing was PBMCs, taken on the day of the yellow fever booster vaccination. The CDR3 here is CASSSLDRETDTQYF. In DNA form, the CDR3 reads TGCGCCAGCAGTTCCCTTGACAGGGAAACAGATACGCAGTATTTT.